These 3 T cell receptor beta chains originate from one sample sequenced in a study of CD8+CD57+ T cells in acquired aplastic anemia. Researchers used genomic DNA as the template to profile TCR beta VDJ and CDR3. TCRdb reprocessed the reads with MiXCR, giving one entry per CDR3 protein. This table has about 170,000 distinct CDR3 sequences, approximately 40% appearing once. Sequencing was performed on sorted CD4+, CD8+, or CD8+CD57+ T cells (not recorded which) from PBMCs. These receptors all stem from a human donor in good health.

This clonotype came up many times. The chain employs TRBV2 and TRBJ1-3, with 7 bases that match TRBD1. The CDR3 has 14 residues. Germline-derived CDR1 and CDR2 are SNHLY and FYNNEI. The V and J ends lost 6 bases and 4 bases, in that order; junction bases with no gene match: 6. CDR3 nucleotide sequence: TGTGCCAGCAGATCTTCGACAGGGGGAAACACCATATATTTT. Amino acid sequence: CASRSSTGGNTIYF.

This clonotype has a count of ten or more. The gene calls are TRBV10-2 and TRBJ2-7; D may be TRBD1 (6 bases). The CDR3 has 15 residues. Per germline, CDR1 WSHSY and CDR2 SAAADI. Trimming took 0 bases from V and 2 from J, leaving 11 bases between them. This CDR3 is CASSESHRAAYEQYF. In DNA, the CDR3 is TGCGCCAGCAGTGAGTCCCACAGGGCAGCCTACGAGCAGTACTTC.

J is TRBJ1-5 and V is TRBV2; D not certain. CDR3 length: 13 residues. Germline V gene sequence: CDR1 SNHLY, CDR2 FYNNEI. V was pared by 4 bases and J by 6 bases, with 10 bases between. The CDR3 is CASSVGIFQPQHF. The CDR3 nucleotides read TGTGCCAGCAGTGTGGGGATATTTCAGCCCCAGCATTTT.